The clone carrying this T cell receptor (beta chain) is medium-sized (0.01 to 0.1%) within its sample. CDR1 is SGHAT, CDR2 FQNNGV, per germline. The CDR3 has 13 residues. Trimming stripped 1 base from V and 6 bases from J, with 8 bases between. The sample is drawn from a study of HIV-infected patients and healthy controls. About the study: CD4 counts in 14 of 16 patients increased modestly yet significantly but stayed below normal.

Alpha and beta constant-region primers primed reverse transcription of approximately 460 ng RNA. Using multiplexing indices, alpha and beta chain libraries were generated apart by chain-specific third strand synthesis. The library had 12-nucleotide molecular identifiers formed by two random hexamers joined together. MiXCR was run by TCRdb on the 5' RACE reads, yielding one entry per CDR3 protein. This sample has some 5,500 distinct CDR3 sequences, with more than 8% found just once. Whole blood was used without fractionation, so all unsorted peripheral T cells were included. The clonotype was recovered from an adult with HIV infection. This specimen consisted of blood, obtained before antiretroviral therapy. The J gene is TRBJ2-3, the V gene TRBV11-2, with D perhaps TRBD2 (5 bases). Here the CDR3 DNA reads TGTGCCAGCAGCTTAGGGACTTGGGATACGCAGTATTTT. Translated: CASSLGTWDTQYF.